This T cell receptor beta chain was identified during a study of identical twins. Notes on the study in general: There were fewer insertions in abundant cord blood beta clonotypes, but memory repertoires showed no such pattern.

From the 5' RACE reads, TCRdb called clonotypes with MiXCR, one entry per CDR3 protein. Of about 530,000 distinct CDR3 sequences listed, approximately 20% are singletons. A note on this clonotype: The antigen remains undetermined.

With V trimmed by 4 bases and J by 10 bases, 6 bases remained unmatched. The CDR3 is 13 amino acids. CDR1 is SGHKS and CDR2 is YYEKEE in the germline V gene (reference sequence). This sample also belongs to another study, concerning yellow fever vaccine responses in identical twins.

The sequenced material came from CD4+ T cells sorted from blood. The gene calls are TRBV5-5 and TRBJ2-1; the match to TRBD2 covers 9 bases. This TCR came from a woman aged 18-35 years in good health. CDR3 nucleotide sequence: TGTGCCAGCAGCCTAGCGGGGAGGATAGAGCAGTTCTTC. Translated, it gives CASSLAGRIEQFF. The full variable domain, completed using reference TRBV5-5 and TRBJ2-1, is DAGVTQSPTHLIKTRGQQVTLRCSPISGHKSVSWYQQVLGQGPQFIFQYYEKEERGRGNFPDRFSARQFPNYSSELNVNALLLGDSALYLCASSLAGRIEQFFGPGTRLTVL.